These 7 T cell receptor beta chains originate from one sample sequenced in a study of T cells in women clearing cervical HPV infection. This table comes from immunoSEQ multiplex PCR, and its TCRdb copy is limited to in-frame clones, with some not included. This sample contains 15,000 or so clones. The sample taken for sequencing was blood buffy coat. Receptors originate from a woman between 18 and 70 years old with a cervical HPV16 infection that either progressed to CIN3+ or cleared (not recorded which).

A remark on this clone: The read ends 3 residues early relative to the CDR3; the germline J gene fills the gap. The rearrangement uses TRBV7-7 and TRBJ2-1; TRBD2 aligns across 7 bases. The germline V gene has CDR1 SSHAT and CDR2 FNYEAQ (reference sequence). J was trimmed by 4 bases and V by 1 base; bases with no gene match: 4. The CDR3 covers 15 residues. The DNA read from the CDR3 is TGTGCCAGCAGCTTAGTACGCGGGGGTTACAATGAG. Protein: CASSLVRGGYNE. The CDR3 as a whole reads CASSLVRGGYNEQFF.

To note about this clone: The CDR3 goes on 3 residues after the read ends, and that part is filled in from the germline J gene. The chain employs TRBV19 and TRBJ2-7; D is undetermined. The germline CDR1 and CDR2 sequences are LNHDA and SQIVND (reference sequence). The CDR3 sequence is 12 residues long. The V and J ends lost 3 bases and 5 bases respectively, with 8 bases between them. The CDR3 loop is CASSIQGHEQYF. The CDR3 bases that were read are TGTGCCAGTAGTATTCAAGGCCACGAG.

With regard to this clone: The observed sequence ends 3 residues before the CDR3 terminus, with the missing tail filled in from the germline J gene. This sequence joins TRBV20-1 and TRBJ2-1; tentative D call: TRBD1 (6 bases). Per the germline V gene, CDR1 is DFQATT and CDR2 is SNEGSKA (reference sequence). This CDR3 is 13 amino acids long. Trimming took 2 bases from V and 7 from J, leaving 12 bases between them. The CDR3 bases that were read are TGCAGTGCTAGACCGACAGGAAGGAATGAG. It yields the protein CSARPTGRNE. The complete CDR3 sequence is CSARPTGRNEQFF.

As for this clone: The read ends 3 residues shy of where the CDR3 ends; the end is completed using the germline J gene. This sequence joins TRBV20-1 and TRBJ1-4; D is possibly TRBD1 (5 bases). Germline V gene data show CDR1 as DFQATT and CDR2 as SNEGSKA (reference sequence). The CDR3 runs to 15 residues. The part of the CDR3 DNA that was read is TGCAGTGCCCAAGGGCCAGGGCCTTATAATTCACCA. Its protein product is CSAQGPGPYNSP. The CDR3 reads in full as CSAQGPGPYNSPLFF.

A word on this clone: The DNA ends 3 residues before the CDR3 does, and the rest of the CDR3 is filled in from the germline J gene. The chain has TRBV18 and TRBJ1-1; D is perhaps TRBD1 (5 bases). There are 15 residues in the CDR3. Germline V gives CDR1 KGHSH, CDR2 LQKENI. The covered CDR3 bases are TGTGCCAGCTCACAGGGGTCAGACCGCCAAGAGACA. Its translation is CASSQGSDRQET. The whole CDR3 reads CASSQGSDRQETAFF.

With regard to this clone: The read terminates 3 residues before the CDR3 end, so the remaining end is supplied by the germline J gene. The chain joins TRBV6-4 to TRBJ1-6; tentative D call: TRBD1 (5 bases). The CDR3 has 18 residues. The germline V and J ends were trimmed by 2 bases and 5 bases, with 19 bases remaining between them. Germline lookup yields CDR1 MRHNA and CDR2 SNTAGT. Incomplete CDR3 DNA: TGTGCCAGCAGTGACGGGGGGGAGGGGTCCTATCATAATTCACCC. This sequence encodes CASSDGGEGSYHNSP. The entire CDR3 sequence reads CASSDGGEGSYHNSPLHF.

Of note for this clone: The junction does not match germline at one end; this may be a read error. The observed sequence ends 3 residues before the CDR3 terminus, with the missing tail filled in from the germline J gene. This sample includes further DNA sequences coding for the same CDR3. The chain is built from TRBV7-2 and TRBJ1-1; unclear D gene. Germline assignment: CDR1 SGHTA and CDR2 FQGNSA. The CDR3 loop spans 14 amino acids. CDR3 DNA, as far as it was read: TGTGCCAGCAACCCGGCGGGCATGAACACTGAG. This codes for CASNPAGMNTE. In full, the CDR3 is CASNPAGMNTEAFF.